This TCR beta chain was documented in a study of resident and recirculating memory T cells in vitiligo. At the level of the study: Each patient gave two lesional and two nonlesional epidermal shave biopsies, plus PBMCs. Study conclusions and caveats: Clonality differed among vitiligo lesions, with no unique dominant clone. Different lesions suggested infiltration by different T cell clones.

This clone was recorded once. Its target is unknown. Libraries were prepared by immunoSEQ multiplex PCR; TCRdb keeps only in-frame clonotypes and omits some of them. This sample has more than 70,000 clones, with around 90% found just once. Stability required unchanged lesions during the previous 6 months. CDR1 SGDLS and CDR2 YYNGEE come from the germline V gene. CDR3 size: 15 residues. The trim removed 0 bases at V and 5 bases at J, leaving 6 bases unmatched. This chain links TRBV9 with TRBJ2-7; TRBD2 agrees at 9 bases. The source material was blood. The TCR sequence derives from a male donor with vitiligo. The CDR3 bases are TGTGCCAGCAGCGTAGTTAGCGGGAGCGTCAACGAGCAGTACTTC. This translates into CASSVVSGSVNEQYF.